The source of this TCR beta chain is a study of blood T cell repertoires in COVID-19. In the study overall: COVID-19 samples, acute and convalescent, were from the United States, Italy and Spain. PBMCs, B-cell-depleted T cells, or T cells provided the cDNA or gDNA that made up the material.

Original methodology: Amplifying reference gene primers gave estimates of nucleated cell counts. Using immunoSEQ multiplex PCR, the repertoire was profiled, and TCRdb retains in-frame clones only, with some absent. D and trimming come from the DNA, and the V and J calls and clone size come from that table. The sample lists tens of thousands of clones; approximately 80% were seen once. The CDR3 sequence is 14 residues long. Germline values: CDR1 MGHDK, CDR2 SYGVNS. Trimming took off 8 bases at V and 6 bases at J, with 19 bases between the two ends. The clonotype was recovered from an elderly woman with acute or convalescent COVID-19. Sequenced sample: peripheral blood. The rearrangement joins TRBV25-1 to TRBJ1-1; weak D call: TRBD1 (6 bases). The DNA of the CDR3 is TGTGCCAGCTCTAGGACAGCCTCCAACGCTGAAGCTTTCTTT. Protein product: CASSRTASNAEAFF.